Shown below are 8 T cell receptor beta chains from a single sample sequenced in a study of blood T cell repertoires in COVID-19. Clones were sequenced by immunoSEQ multiplex PCR, and TCRdb holds only the in-frame ones, with some missing. The data hold 95,000 to 150,000 clones, with approximately 83% observed a single time. The sample taken for sequencing was peripheral blood. The receptors here all came from a woman aged 70 to 79 with acute or convalescent COVID-19.

This CDR3 reads CASSLGRQETQYF. DNA for the CDR3: TGCGCCAGCAGCTTGGGCAGGCAAGAGACCCAGTACTTC. The chain joins TRBV5-1 to TRBJ2-5; D unclear. Germline V lookup: CDR1 SGHRS, CDR2 YFSETQ. The germline V and J ends were trimmed by 0 bases and 2 bases, with 5 bases remaining between them. The CDR3 is 13 amino acids.

The rearrangement uses TRBV15 and TRBJ1-2; a weak D match, TRBD1 (5 bases). Germline lookup yields CDR1 LNHNV and CDR2 YYDKDF (reference sequence). Trimming shortened V by 1 base and J by 4 bases, and 10 bases separated the two germline ends. CDR3 length: 14 residues. CDR3 bases: TGTGCCACCAGCAGAGGGGGGGGAACCTATGGCTACACCTTC. It yields the protein CATSRGGGTYGYTF.

This sequence joins TRBV19 and TRBJ1-5; 11 positions match TRBD1. The CDR3 contains 16 residues. V shed 4 bases and J 2 bases; nucleotides not matched to a gene: 4. Germline V CDR1 and CDR2: LNHDA, SQIVND (reference sequence). The CDR3 DNA sequence: TGTGCCAGTAGTACCGGACAGGGGGCCCGCAATCAGCCCCAGCATTTT. Residues: CASSTGQGARNQPQHF.

The rearrangement links TRBV3-1 (or the pseudogene TRBV3-2) to TRBJ1-5; D is perhaps TRBD1 (5 bases). This CDR3 is built from 18 residues. From germline, CDR1 is LGHDT and CDR2 YNNKEL (reference sequence). V was shortened by 0 bases and J by 6 bases, with 21 bases between the two germline ends. The CDR3 nucleotides read TGTGCCAGCAGCCAAGATGGGAGAGGAGGGGCTTTAGGTCAGCCCCAGCATTTT. Translating gives CASSQDGRGGALGQPQHF.

This clone has just one count. This chain joins TRBV9 and TRBJ1-2; D uncertain. Trimming took off 3 bases at V and 6 bases at J, with 15 bases between the two ends. Germline V gene data show CDR1 as SGDLS and CDR2 as YYNGEE. This CDR3 contains 14 residues. CDR3 nucleotides: TGTGCCAGCAGCGCGTCGGGGAGTCGACATGGCTACACCTTC. Amino acid sequence: CASSASGSRHGYTF.

V and J are TRBV4-2 and TRBJ1-2, with D perhaps TRBD1 (6 bases). The CDR3 spans 17 residues. Per germline, CDR1 LGHNA and CDR2 YNFKEQ. Between the trimmed V and J ends, which lost 1 base and 2 bases, there was a span of 17 bases. The CDR3 region has the DNA TGTGCCAGCAGCCAAGGAGTAACAGGGTACAGGAACTATGGCTACACCTTC. Protein product: CASSQGVTGYRNYGYTF.

The CDR3 region is CASSSKGVSGANVLTF. For the CDR3, the DNA is TGTGCCAGCAGTTCGAAGGGGGTCTCTGGGGCCAACGTCCTGACTTTC. V and J are TRBV5-4 and TRBJ2-6; maybe TRBD1 (6 bases). The CDR3 is 16 amino acids. Trimming stripped 5 bases from V and 0 bases from J, with 12 bases between. Germline V gene lookup returns CDR1 SGHNT and CDR2 YYREEE (reference sequence).

The chain carries TRBV7-7 and TRBJ2-1, with TRBD1 matching 8 bases. This CDR3 has 15 amino acids. V shed 5 bases, J shed 5 bases, and the junction held 8 bases outside the gene matches. The germline V gene has CDR1 SSHAT and CDR2 FNYEAQ (reference sequence). The CDR3 DNA is TGTGCCAGCAGCGTCGGGACAGGACAACACAATGAGCAGTTCTTC. It codes for CASSVGTGQHNEQFF.